These 5 T cell receptor beta chains were all obtained from the same sample, sequenced in a study of T cell responses to AZD1222 COVID-19 vaccine. Method: immunoSEQ multiplex PCR; TCRdb's copy keeps in-frame clones and lacks some. Seen here are about 130,000 clones, about 88% observed once, and the top ten hold roughly a sixth. The specimen comprised peripheral blood, sampled on day 0 of MenACWY control vaccination. The receptors derive from an adult in good health.

This chain uses TRBV4-2 with TRBJ1-2, with D maybe TRBD1 (5 bases). Germline-derived CDR1 and CDR2 are LGHNA and YNFKEQ. This CDR3 is built from 16 residues. The V and J ends lost 1 base and 1 base respectively, with 13 bases between them. DNA of the CDR3: TGTGCCAGCAGCCAAGTGGCGCCAGGGAATAACTATGGCTACACCTTC. It yields the protein CASSQVAPGNNYGYTF.

This chain uses TRBV5-4 with TRBJ2-2; unclear D gene. Germline CDR1 reads SGHNT; CDR2 reads YYREEE (reference sequence). This CDR3 has 12 amino acids. The V end lost 5 bases, the J end lost 4 bases, and 6 bases lay between the germline ends. For the CDR3, the DNA is TGTGCCAGCAGAAGATCCACCGGGGAGCTGTTTTTT. It yields the protein CASRRSTGELFF.

V and J are TRBV10-3 and TRBJ2-2; tentative D call: TRBD2 (6 bases). Germline V CDR1 and CDR2: ENHRY, SYGVKD. V lost 7 bases and J 7 bases, leaving 13 bases between the germline ends. There are 13 residues in the CDR3. CDR3 loop: CAIKGLANGELFF. CDR3 DNA: TGTGCCATCAAGGGTCTAGCGAACGGGGAGCTGTTTTTT.

The rearrangement links TRBV9 to TRBJ2-1, with TRBD2 matching over 10 bases. The length of the CDR3 is 17 residues. V lost 4 bases and J lost 8; bases outside the gene matches: 15. CDR1 and CDR2 from the germline V gene are SGDLS and YYNGEE. CDR3 loop: CASSLRGSSGSIDEQFF. Written as DNA, the CDR3 is TGTGCCAGCAGCCTAAGAGGGTCTAGCGGGAGTATCGATGAGCAGTTCTTC.

The rearrangement uses TRBV6-5 and TRBJ2-4; D unresolved. This CDR3 is built from 14 residues. Germline V CDR1 and CDR2: MNHEY, SVGAGI. Deletions cut 0 bases from V and 5 bases from J, with 8 bases between. CDR3 region: CASSYSTSQNIQYF. The CDR3 bases are TGTGCCAGCAGTTACTCGACTTCGCAAAACATTCAGTACTTC.